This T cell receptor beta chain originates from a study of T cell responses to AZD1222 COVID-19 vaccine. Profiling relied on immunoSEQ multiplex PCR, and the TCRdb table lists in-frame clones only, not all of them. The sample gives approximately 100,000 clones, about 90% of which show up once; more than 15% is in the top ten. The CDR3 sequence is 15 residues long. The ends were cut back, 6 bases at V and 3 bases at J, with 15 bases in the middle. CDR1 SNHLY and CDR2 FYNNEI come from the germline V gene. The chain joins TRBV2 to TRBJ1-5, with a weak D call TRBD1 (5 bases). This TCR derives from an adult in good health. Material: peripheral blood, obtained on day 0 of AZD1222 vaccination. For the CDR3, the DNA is TGTGCCAGCAGCCCAACCACAGGATTCAATCAGCCCCAGCATTTT. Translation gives CASSPTTGFNQPQHF. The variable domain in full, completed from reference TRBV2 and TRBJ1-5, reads EPEVTQTPSHQVTQMGQEVILRCVPISNHLYFYWYRQILGQKVEFLVSFYNNEISEKSEIFDDQFSVERPDGSNFTLKIRSTKLEDSAMYFCASSPTTGFNQPQHFGDGTRLSIL.